Below, 3 T cell receptor beta chains from the same sample are listed, as sequenced in a study of T cell responses to AZD1222 COVID-19 vaccine (dated by TCRdb to the early 2020s). The time point label on this specimen signifies: baseline before first vaccination. The protocol used for the library was the immunoSEQ multiplex PCR assay. TCRdb's version of the immuneACCESS table is confined to in-frame rearrangements and falls short of the full clone set. An unresolved V gene accounts for under half of the shortfall where checked; the remainder is of unknown origin. Within this sample are about 150,000 clones, with 88% of them counted one time only. The ten largest account for around 3.1% of the sample. The specimen comprised peripheral blood, sampled on day 0 of AZD1222 vaccination. Every receptor here comes from an adult in good health.

The chain links TRBV28 to TRBJ2-5, with 7 positions matching TRBD1. CDR3 length equals 16 residues. Germline values: CDR1 MDHEN, CDR2 SYDVKM. V trimming: 6 bases; J trimming: 5 bases; junction bases outside the gene matches: 15. CDR3 in amino acids: CASSPIGYKGAETQYF. The CDR3 coding sequence is TGTGCCAGCAGCCCTATAGGGTATAAGGGGGCGGAGACCCAGTACTTC.

The chain has TRBV27 and TRBJ1-5; tentative D call: TRBD1 (5 bases). Between the trimmed V and J ends, which lost 3 bases and 6 bases, there was a span of 12 bases. Per the germline V gene, CDR1 is MNHEY and CDR2 is SMNVEV (reference sequence). The CDR3 spans 14 residues. DNA of the CDR3: TGTGCCAGCAGTTTCGCGGGGGGAGGTCAGCCCCAGCATTTT. This gives the protein CASSFAGGGQPQHF.

The chain carries TRBV11-3 and TRBJ2-3, with no clear D. Germline V gene data show CDR1 as SGHNT and CDR2 as YENEEA. The CDR3 has 13 residues. Trimming took 0 bases from V and 8 from J, leaving 9 bases between them. As DNA, the CDR3 is TGTGCCAGCAGCTTAGATCTAATGGGTACGCAGTATTTT. As protein: CASSLDLMGTQYF.